The entry that follows covers one TCR gamma chain sequence. This is likely an artifact of a read error, given a far larger clone one base away. This entry is derived from a study of gamma-delta T cells after stem cell transplantation. TCRdb re-processed the RT-PCR reads via CATT. The sample records about 1,800 gamma-chain clones, just under 2% being singletons. The sequence came from a human donor. It is not recorded whose cells these are; they may come from a transplant donor. Sequences were obtained from gamma-delta T cells.

The CDR3 nucleotides are TGTGCCACCCGGGAGGATAAGAAACTCTTT. It yields the protein CATREDKKLF. The chain couples TRGV2 to TRGJ1 or TRGJ2. Germline V CDR1 and CDR2: EGSNGY, YDSYNSKV. The CDR3 is made up of 10 amino acids.